This is a list of T cell receptor beta chains from one sample in a study of blood T cell repertoires in COVID-19. Clones were sequenced by immunoSEQ multiplex PCR, and TCRdb holds only the in-frame ones, with some missing. The sample lists 210,000 or so clones; about 84% were seen once. Sequenced sample: peripheral blood. All receptors come from a woman older than 75 with COVID-19, enrolled during active disease. Both conserved end residues are part of each CDR3. D genes are given only for firm matches.

TRBJ1-2	.	TRBV5-1	15	CASSLYVREGFGYTF
TRBJ1-1	.	TRBV2	14	CASSEEQDATEAFF
TRBJ2-7	.	TRBV28	15	CASSLAATGTYEQYF
TRBJ1-1	TRBD1	TRBV6-5	13	CASRPGQRLSAFF
TRBJ2-2	TRBD2	TRBV28	16	CASINRLAVNTGELFF
TRBJ1-2	.	TRBV12-3/TRBV12-4	12	CASSFTGYGYTF
TRBJ2-3	TRBD2	TRBV19	15	CASRSGGARTDTQYF
TRBJ2-1	TRBD2	TRBV7-8	13	CATRARRGNEQFF
TRBJ1-1	.	TRBV5-1	13	CASSLGGFTEAFF
TRBJ2-3	.	TRBV3-1/TRBV3-2	17	CASSNTRFSVEADTQYF
TRBJ1-6	.	TRBV12-5	13	CASGLLANSPLHF
TRBJ2-5	.	TRBV6-5	15	CASSYSGKVRETQYF
TRBJ2-1	.	TRBV18	12	CASSKGYNEQFF